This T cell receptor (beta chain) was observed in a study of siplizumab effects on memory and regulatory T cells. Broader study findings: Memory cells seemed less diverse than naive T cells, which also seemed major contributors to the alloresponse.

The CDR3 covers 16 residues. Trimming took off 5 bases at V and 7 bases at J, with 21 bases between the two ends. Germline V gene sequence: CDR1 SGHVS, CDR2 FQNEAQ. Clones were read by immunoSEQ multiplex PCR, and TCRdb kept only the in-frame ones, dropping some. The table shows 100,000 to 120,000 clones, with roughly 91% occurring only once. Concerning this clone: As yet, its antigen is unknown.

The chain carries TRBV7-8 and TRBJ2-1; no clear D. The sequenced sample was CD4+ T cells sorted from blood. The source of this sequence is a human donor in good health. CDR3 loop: CASSRRAAERWNEQFF. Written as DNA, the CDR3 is TGTGCCAGCAGCCGAAGGGCAGCAGAAAGATGGAATGAGCAGTTCTTC.